Following are 4 T cell receptor beta chains from one sample sequenced in a study of T cells after yellow fever vaccination. TCRdb ran MiXCR on the 5' RACE reads and lists one entry per CDR3 protein. The sample includes around 250,000 distinct CDR3 sequences, roughly 5.2% seen only once; the top ten take 2.5% to 4%. Here the sequenced sample was CD4+ T cells sorted from PBMCs, taken on the day of the yellow fever booster vaccination. These receptors were obtained from a young man who received the YFV17D yellow fever vaccine.

This clonotype occurred a few times. The chain links TRBV18 to TRBJ2-2, with D maybe TRBD2 (5 bases). CDR1 and CDR2 from the germline V gene are KGHSH and LQKENI. The V gene lost 8 bases and the J gene lost 4 bases, with 17 bases spanning the gap. There are 15 residues in the CDR3. The CDR3: CASPGPGRSTGELFF. The CDR3 coding sequence is TGTGCCAGCCCGGGCCCGGGAAGATCCACCGGGGAGCTGTTTTTT.

This clonotype occurred many times. The chain carries TRBV7-3 and TRBJ1-1; 8 bases are shared with TRBD1. This CDR3 region has 14 residues. Germline-derived CDR1 and CDR2 are SGHTA and FQGTGA. Trimming at V came to 5 bases and at J to 5 bases, leaving 7 bases not matched to a gene. The CDR3 sequence: CASSQGAAGTEAFF. CDR3 bases: TGTGCCAGCAGCCAGGGGGCGGCTGGAACTGAAGCTTTCTTT.

The rearrangement uses TRBV20-1 and TRBJ1-6; tentatively, D is TRBD1 (6 bases). Trimming left V 3 bases short and J 9 bases short, with 9 bases between. The germline gives CDR1 DFQATT, CDR2 SNEGSKA (reference sequence). The CDR3 is 12 residues long. Here the CDR3 reads CSARPGASPLHF. The CDR3 DNA sequence: TGCAGTGCTAGGCCAGGGGCTTCACCCCTCCACTTT.

The table lists this clonotype with many counts. The chain couples TRBV7-9 to TRBJ2-7; TRBD1 matches at 9 bases. This CDR3 contains 16 residues. CDR1 is SEHNR, CDR2 FQNEAQ, per germline (reference sequence). Trimming at V came to 7 bases and at J to 3 bases, leaving 13 bases not matched to a gene. The CDR3 nucleotides are TGTGCCAGCACGCTCCTTTTGGGACAGGGAAGCTACGAGCAGTACTTC. It encodes CASTLLLGQGSYEQYF.